The 6 T cell receptor beta chains in this list originate from one sample, sequenced in a study of blood T cell repertoires in COVID-19. Measured with immunoSEQ multiplex PCR; TCRdb has only the in-frame clones, and not every one. The sample lists about 200,000 clones; around 82% were seen once. The specimen was peripheral blood. Receptors originate from a woman between 40 and 55 years old with acute or convalescent COVID-19.

The V gene is TRBV14, the J gene TRBJ2-5; D is undetermined. The CDR3 has 14 amino acids. CDR1 and CDR2 (germline): SGHDN, FVKESK. Deletions cut 5 bases from V and 4 bases from J, with 14 bases between. The CDR3 sequence is CASSSSHPRETQYF. In DNA, the CDR3 is TGTGCCAGCAGCTCCAGTCATCCTCGAGAGACCCAGTACTTC.

This clone was seen just once. The rearrangement links TRBV18 to TRBJ2-7; 11 positions match TRBD2. In germline, CDR1 is KGHSH, CDR2 LQKENI. CDR3 size: 14 residues. V dropped 4 bases and J dropped 4; count of bases not matched to a gene: 3. The CDR3 DNA sequence: TGTGCCAGCTCACTTGGGACTAGCGGATACGAGCAGTACTTC. Translating it yields CASSLGTSGYEQYF.

The gene calls are TRBV27 and TRBJ2-1; D call uncertain. V was cut by 8 bases and J by 8 bases, with 4 bases left in between. This CDR3 has 9 residues. In germline, CDR1 is MNHEY, CDR2 SMNVEV (reference sequence). The CDR3, as DNA: TGTGCCAGCCCTCATGAGCAGTTCTTC. This codes for CASPHEQFF.

The chain is built from TRBV28 and TRBJ2-2; no clear D gene. The CDR3 is 15 residues long. Germline-derived CDR1 and CDR2 are MDHEN and SYDVKM. The germline V and J ends were trimmed by 1 base and 1 base, with 7 bases remaining between them. The CDR3 bases are TGTGCCAGCAGTTTATCCGCAGTGAACACCGGGGAGCTGTTTTTT. Its translation is CASSLSAVNTGELFF.

This clone was counted only a few times. This chain links TRBV6-5 with TRBJ1-4; 7 positions match TRBD1. V shed 4 bases and J 4 bases; nucleotides not matched to a gene: 0. This CDR3 spans 13 amino acids. CDR1 is MNHEY, CDR2 SVGAGI, per germline. The CDR3 bases are TGTGCCAGCAGTTGGGACAGTAATGAAAAACTGTTTTTT. Its translation: CASSWDSNEKLFF.

The chain uses TRBV11-2 and TRBJ2-7; possible D gene TRBD1, 5 bases. Germline CDR1 is SGHAT and CDR2 is FQNNGV. V was clipped by 1 base and J by 7 bases, with 20 bases between them. The length of the CDR3 is 16 residues. As DNA, the CDR3 is TGTGCCAGCAGCTTAGGTAGGGCAGGGCCCATGAGGGAGCAGTACTTC. Protein sequence: CASSLGRAGPMREQYF. The full variable domain, rest sourced from reference TRBV11-2 and TRBJ2-7, is EAGVAQSPRYKIIEKRQSVAFWCNPISGHATLYWYQQILGQGPKLLIQFQNNGVVDDSQLPKDRFSAERLKGVDSTLKIQPAKLEDSAVYLCASSLGRAGPMREQYFGPGTRLTVT.